Reported below is one T cell receptor (beta chain). Its antigen remains unidentified. This record belongs to a study of PD-1 blockade in classical Hodgkin lymphoma. Study-wide results and limits: Baseline TCR diversity was reportedly lower in newly diagnosed patients than in healthy donors. It was reported as lower still in relapsed/refractory patients. Patients with a complete response exhibited baseline diversity comparable to newly diagnosed patients.

Noted time point: cycle 4 day 1 (C4D1), after about 6 weeks of nivolumab. Relapses following autologous stem cell transplantation were seen in all patients, with brentuximab vedotin exposure varying. Germline CDR1 and CDR2: MGHRA and YSYEKL. V lost 3 bases to trimming and J lost 7 bases; unmatched junction nucleotides: 11. The CDR3 extends over 17 amino acids. Sequenced by immunoSEQ multiplex PCR; TCRdb stores in-frame clones only, minus some. This sample has over 50,000 clones, with around nine tenths found just once. The clonotype originates from a human donor with classical Hodgkin lymphoma. The specimen comprised peripheral blood mononuclear cells (PBMCs), sampled before the fourth cycle of nivolumab. The V and J genes are TRBV4-1 and TRBJ2-2; TRBD1 matches at 10 bases. DNA for the CDR3: TGCGCCAGCAGCCAGCGGTGGGGGACAGGGGTGGACGGGGAGCTGTTTTTT. Its protein is CASSQRWGTGVDGELFF.